Below are 12 T cell receptor beta chains sequenced from a single sample in a study of blood T cells in healthy people across ages. It was with a sample-barcoded 5' primer and a J-beta primer mix that a second PCR of roughly 6 to 12 cycles was run. MiXCR, applied by TCRdb to the 5' RACE reads, yields one record per CDR3 protein. The data contain approximately 850,000 distinct CDR3 sequences, roughly 64% of them seen just once; the ten biggest clones take up 20% to 25%. The sample comprised blood. The receptor source for this set is a man younger than 45 in good health.

As for this clonotype: This could be a read error, since a much larger clone is one nucleotide away. The J gene is TRBJ2-5, the V gene TRBV27; D is uncertain. From germline, CDR1 is MNHEY and CDR2 SMNVEV (reference sequence). Between the trimmed V and J ends, which lost 5 bases and 0 bases, there was a span of 4 bases. This CDR3 is built from 12 residues. The CDR3: CASSTDQETQYF. The CDR3 DNA follows: TGTGCCAGCAGTACGGACCAAGAGACCCAGTACTTC.

CDR3 sequence: CASSPVVGNDEQFF. The CDR3 DNA is TGTGCCAGCAGCCCGGTGGTAGGGAACGATGAGCAGTTCTTC. The genes are TRBV14 and TRBJ2-1; D call uncertain. V lost 4 bases to trimming and J lost 8 bases, with 15 bases between them. CDR1 SGHDN and CDR2 FVKESK come from the germline V gene. The CDR3 consists of 14 residues.

This clonotype has only one observation. The rearrangement joins TRBV5-1 to TRBJ2-7, with D possibly being TRBD2 (6 bases). This CDR3 has 14 residues. Trimming removed 0 bases from V and 3 bases from J, with 10 bases in between. Germline CDR1 reads SGHRS; CDR2 reads YFSETQ. The CDR3 DNA reads TGCGCCAGCAGCTTGGTCGGGGGACTCTACGAGCAGTACTTC. The encoded protein is CASSLVGGLYEQYF. Full variable domain (rest looked up from reference TRBV5-1 and TRBJ2-7): KAGVTQTPRYLIKTRGQQVTLSCSPISGHRSVSWYQQTPGQGLQFLFEYFSETQRNKGNFPGRFSGRQFSNSRSEMNVSTLELGDSALYLCASSLVGGLYEQYFGPGTRLTVT.

The chain combines TRBV15 with TRBJ2-7, with a weak D call TRBD2 (5 bases). CDR3 length: 14 amino acids. Germline lookup yields CDR1 LNHNV and CDR2 YYDKDF (reference sequence). Trimming removed 4 bases at V and 0 bases at J, with 10 bases between. CDR3 nucleotide sequence: TGTGCCACCAGCACGGCTAGCCTCTCCTACGAGCAGTACTTC. It encodes CATSTASLSYEQYF.

J is TRBJ1-1 and V is TRBV5-1; 7 bases fit TRBD1. This CDR3 is built from 16 residues. CDR1 is SGHRS, CDR2 YFSETQ, per germline. The ends lost 5 bases at V and 3 bases at J; junction bases unmatched: 13. CDR3 coding DNA: TGCGCCAGCAGAAAGGGACGGGACAGTACCTACACTGAAGCTTTCTTT. Encoded protein: CASRKGRDSTYTEAFF.

The chain couples TRBV6-6 to TRBJ1-1; 9 nucleotides agree with TRBD1. Germline-derived CDR1 and CDR2 are MNHNY and SVGAGI (reference sequence). This CDR3 region has 16 residues. The junction had 7 bases not matched to a gene; V was cut back by 2 bases and J by 3 bases. CDR3 nucleotide sequence: TGTGCCAGCAGTTACCCCAGGACAGGGGCGCACACTGAAGCTTTCTTT. Its translation is CASSYPRTGAHTEAFF.

This clonotype was found a few times. This chain links TRBV7-8 with TRBJ2-4; D is perhaps TRBD2 (5 bases). The CDR3 extends over 15 amino acids. V gave up 0 bases and J gave up 2 bases, with 8 bases separating them. CDR1 and CDR2 (germline): SGHVS, FQNEAQ. The CDR3 nucleotides are TGTGCCAGCAGCTTAGCCCTCGGGACCAAAAACATTCAGTACTTC. Translation: CASSLALGTKNIQYF.

Only a few counts were recorded for this clonotype. The chain has TRBV29-1 and TRBJ2-7; either TRBD1 or TRBD2 may fit D (5 bases each). Germline V CDR1 and CDR2: SQVTM, ANQGSEA. This CDR3 spans 14 amino acids. Trimming removed 1 base from V and 2 bases from J, with 12 bases in between. The CDR3 DNA sequence: TGCAGCGTTGAAGCCTCGGGGACCCCCTACGAGCAGTACTTC. This sequence encodes CSVEASGTPYEQYF.

CDR3 DNA sequence: TGTGCCATCAGTGAGTTCGGACTAGCGGGGGGGAACAATGAGCAGTTCTTC. This encodes CAISEFGLAGGNNEQFF. The rearrangement uses TRBV10-3 and TRBJ2-1; TRBD2 agrees at 15 bases. Germline V gene data show CDR1 as ENHRY and CDR2 as SYGVKD. Germline trimming cut 1 base from V and 5 bases from J; bases unmatched to any gene: 3. The CDR3 spans 17 residues.

The rearrangement links TRBV18 to TRBJ2-7; D remains unclear. This CDR3 is 12 amino acids long. The V and J ends lost 4 bases and 6 bases respectively, with 10 bases between them. The germline gives CDR1 KGHSH, CDR2 LQKENI. CDR3 DNA: TGTGCCAGCTCACTCAACCAGATCGAGCAGTACTTC. Its translation is CASSLNQIEQYF. The entire variable domain, with the rest obtained from reference TRBV18 and TRBJ2-7, is as follows: NAGVMQNPRHLVRRRGQEARLRCSPMKGHSHVYWYRQLPEEGLKFMVYLQKENIIDESGMPKERFSAEFPKEGPSILRIQQVVRGDSAAYFCASSLNQIEQYFGPGTRLTVT.

The rearrangement uses TRBV5-1 and TRBJ2-3; D is unclear. Trimming cost V 2 bases and J 0 bases, with 7 bases left between them. The CDR3 contains 14 residues. Germline V gene sequence: CDR1 SGHRS, CDR2 YFSETQ. Here the CDR3 reads CASSFRLSTDTQYF. As DNA, the CDR3 is TGCGCCAGCAGCTTCCGGCTGAGCACAGATACGCAGTATTTT. The variable domain in full, completed from reference TRBV5-1 and TRBJ2-3, reads KAGVTQTPRYLIKTRGQQVTLSCSPISGHRSVSWYQQTPGQGLQFLFEYFSETQRNKGNFPGRFSGRQFSNSRSEMNVSTLELGDSALYLCASSFRLSTDTQYFGPGTRLTVL.

The chain is built from TRBV7-2 and TRBJ2-3; 7 bases are shared with TRBD2. CDR3 length: 14 residues. V shed 7 bases, J shed 4 bases, and the junction held 8 bases outside the gene matches. Looked up from germline, CDR1 is SGHTA and CDR2 is FQGNSA. The CDR3 DNA is TGTGCCAGCAACCAGACTAGCTTTTCAGATACGCAGTATTTT. Amino acids: CASNQTSFSDTQYF.